This T cell receptor beta chain was recovered during a study of cytomegalovirus exposure and HLA in healthy donors. As for the study in general: The Caucasian-associated ancestry cluster held less than 85% of more than 350 genotyped donors.

Notes on the study in general: It is likely that the observed cluster of highly shared sequence variants was a sequencing artifact. TCR beta sequences reportedly predicted most subjects' HLA-A and HLA-B alleles accurately. A later analysis reported that several of the most significant clusters appeared to be linked to common viral pathogens, among them Epstein-Barr virus.

Use of 60 Vbeta and 13 Jbeta primers characterized the PCR. The method was immunoSEQ multiplex PCR; TCRdb's version includes in-frame clones alone and lacks a portion of them. The ten most abundant clones cover just under 2% of a sample with some 120,000 clones. J was trimmed by 0 bases and V by 6 bases; bases with no gene match: 2. The CDR3 has 13 amino acids. Germline V gives CDR1 MNHEY, CDR2 SVGAGI. A remark on this clone: Antigen: not known.

This receptor was taken from a woman in her fifties or sixties in good health and CMV-seronegative. The specimen sequenced was PBMCs. The chain links TRBV6-5 to TRBJ2-7, with 7 bases aligning to TRBD2. Here the CDR3 DNA reads TGTGCCAGCAGGACGGGAGGCTCCTACGAGCAGTACTTC. It translates to CASRTGGSYEQYF.